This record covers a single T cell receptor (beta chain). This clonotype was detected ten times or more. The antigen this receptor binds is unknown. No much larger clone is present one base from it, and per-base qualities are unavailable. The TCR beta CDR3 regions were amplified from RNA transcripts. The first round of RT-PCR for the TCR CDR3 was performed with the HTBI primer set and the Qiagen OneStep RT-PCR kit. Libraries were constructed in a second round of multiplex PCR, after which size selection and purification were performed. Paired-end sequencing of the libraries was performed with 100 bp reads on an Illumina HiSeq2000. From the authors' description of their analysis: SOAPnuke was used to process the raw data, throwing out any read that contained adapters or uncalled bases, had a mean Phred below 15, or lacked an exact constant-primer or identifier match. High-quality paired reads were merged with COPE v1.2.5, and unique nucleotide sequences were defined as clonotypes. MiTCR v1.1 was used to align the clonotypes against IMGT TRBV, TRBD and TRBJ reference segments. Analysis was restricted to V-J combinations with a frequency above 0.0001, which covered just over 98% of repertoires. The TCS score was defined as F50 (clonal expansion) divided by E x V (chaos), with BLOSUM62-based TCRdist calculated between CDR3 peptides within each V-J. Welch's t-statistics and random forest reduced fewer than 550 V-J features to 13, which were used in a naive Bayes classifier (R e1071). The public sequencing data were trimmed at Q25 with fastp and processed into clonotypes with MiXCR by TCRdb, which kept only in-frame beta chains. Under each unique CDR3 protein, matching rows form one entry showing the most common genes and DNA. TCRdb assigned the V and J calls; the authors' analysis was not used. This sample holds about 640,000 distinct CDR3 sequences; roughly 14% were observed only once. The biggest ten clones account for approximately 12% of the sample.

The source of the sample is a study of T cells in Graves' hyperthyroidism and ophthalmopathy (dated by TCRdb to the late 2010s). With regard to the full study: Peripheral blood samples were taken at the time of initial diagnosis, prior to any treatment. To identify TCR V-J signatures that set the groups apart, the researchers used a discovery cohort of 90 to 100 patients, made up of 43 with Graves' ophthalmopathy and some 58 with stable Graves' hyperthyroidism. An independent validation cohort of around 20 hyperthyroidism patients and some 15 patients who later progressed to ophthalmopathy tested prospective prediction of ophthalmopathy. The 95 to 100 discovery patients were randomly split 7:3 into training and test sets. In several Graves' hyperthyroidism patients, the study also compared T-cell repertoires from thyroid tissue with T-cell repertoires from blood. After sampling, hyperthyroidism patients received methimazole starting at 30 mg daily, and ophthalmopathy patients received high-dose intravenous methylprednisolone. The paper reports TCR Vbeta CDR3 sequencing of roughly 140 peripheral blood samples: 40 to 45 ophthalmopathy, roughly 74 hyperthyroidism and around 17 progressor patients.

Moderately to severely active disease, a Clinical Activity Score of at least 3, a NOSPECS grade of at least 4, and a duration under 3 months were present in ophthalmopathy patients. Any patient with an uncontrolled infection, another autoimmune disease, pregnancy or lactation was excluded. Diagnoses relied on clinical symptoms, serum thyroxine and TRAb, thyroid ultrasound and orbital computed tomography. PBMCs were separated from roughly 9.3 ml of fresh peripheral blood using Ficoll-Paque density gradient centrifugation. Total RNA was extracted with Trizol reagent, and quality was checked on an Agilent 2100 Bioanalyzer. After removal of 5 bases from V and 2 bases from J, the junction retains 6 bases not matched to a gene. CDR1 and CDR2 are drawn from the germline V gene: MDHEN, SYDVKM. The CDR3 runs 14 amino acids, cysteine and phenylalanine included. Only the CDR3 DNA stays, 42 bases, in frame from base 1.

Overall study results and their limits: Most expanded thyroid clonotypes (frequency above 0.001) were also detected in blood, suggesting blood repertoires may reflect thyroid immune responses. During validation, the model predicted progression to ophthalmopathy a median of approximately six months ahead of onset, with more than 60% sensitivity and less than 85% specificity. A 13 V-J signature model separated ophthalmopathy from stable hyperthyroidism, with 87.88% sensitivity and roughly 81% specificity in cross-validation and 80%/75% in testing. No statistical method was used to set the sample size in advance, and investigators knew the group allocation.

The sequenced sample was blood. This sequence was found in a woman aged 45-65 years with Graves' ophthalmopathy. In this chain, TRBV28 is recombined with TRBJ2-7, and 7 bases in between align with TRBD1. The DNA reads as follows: TGTGCCAGCAGTGTGACAGGGACAACCTACGAGCAGTACTTC. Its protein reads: CASSVTGTTYEQYF.